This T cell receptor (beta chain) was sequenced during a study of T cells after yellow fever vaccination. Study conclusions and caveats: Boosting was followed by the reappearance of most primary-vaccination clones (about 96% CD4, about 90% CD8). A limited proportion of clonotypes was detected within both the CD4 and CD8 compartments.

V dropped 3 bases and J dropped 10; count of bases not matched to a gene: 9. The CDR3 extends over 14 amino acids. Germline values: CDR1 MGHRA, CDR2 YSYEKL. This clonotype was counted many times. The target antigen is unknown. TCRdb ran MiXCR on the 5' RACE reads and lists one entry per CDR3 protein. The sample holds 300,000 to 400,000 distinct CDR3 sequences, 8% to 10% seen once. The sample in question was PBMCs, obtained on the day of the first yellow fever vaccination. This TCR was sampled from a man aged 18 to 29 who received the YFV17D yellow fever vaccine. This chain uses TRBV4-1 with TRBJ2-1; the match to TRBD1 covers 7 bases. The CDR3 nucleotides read TGCGCCAGCAGCCACGTGGGGACAGTTCAAGAGCAGTTCTTC. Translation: CASSHVGTVQEQFF.